The 21 T cell receptor beta chains below come from one sample, sequenced in a study of blood T cell repertoires in COVID-19. Measured with immunoSEQ multiplex PCR; TCRdb has only the in-frame clones, and not every one. The table has some 74,000 clones, around 80% seen once. The sample taken for sequencing was peripheral blood. These receptors came from an elderly woman with active or convalescent COVID-19.

This clone was counted only a few times. V usage is TRBV29-1 and J usage is TRBJ2-1, with 9 nucleotides matching TRBD2. Germline loops: CDR1 SQVTM, CDR2 ANQGSEA. CDR3 size: 14 residues. J gave up 5 bases and V 7 bases, and 9 bases lay outside the gene matches. CDR3 sequence: CSEARGGMNNEQFF. The CDR3 coding sequence is TGCAGCGAGGCGCGGGGGGGAATGAACAATGAGCAGTTCTTC.

The chain employs TRBV6-4 and TRBJ1-3; D may be TRBD1 (6 bases). Germline assignment: CDR1 MRHNA and CDR2 SNTAGT. Trimming removed 0 bases at V and 0 bases at J, with 12 bases between. This CDR3 spans 17 amino acids. CDR3 protein: CASSDSPTGHSGNTIYF. The CDR3 bases are TGTGCCAGCAGTGACTCCCCGACAGGCCACTCTGGAAACACCATATATTTT.

This clone is large by share. The CDR3 nucleotides are TGCGCCAGCAGCTTTGCGGGGTCCTATGGCTACACCTTC. Its protein product is CASSFAGSYGYTF. The V call is TRBV5-1, the J call TRBJ1-2; D remains unclear. The CDR3 totals 13 residues. Germline loops: CDR1 SGHRS, CDR2 YFSETQ. Trimming cost V 2 bases and J 4 bases, with 9 bases left between them.

This sequence joins TRBV4-1 and TRBJ1-4, with TRBD1 identical over 10 bases. Germline V gene lookup returns CDR1 MGHRA and CDR2 YSYEKL. V shed 1 base and J 8 bases; nucleotides not matched to a gene: 7. CDR3 length equals 16 residues. The chain's CDR3 is CASSQVIGTGVEKLFF. Here the CDR3 DNA reads TGCGCCAGCAGCCAAGTTATCGGGACAGGGGTAGAAAAACTGTTTTTT.

The rearrangement joins TRBV3-1 (or the pseudogene TRBV3-2) to TRBJ2-7; 7 bases match TRBD2. Per germline, CDR1 LGHDT and CDR2 YNNKEL (reference sequence). The trim removed 2 bases at V and 0 bases at J, leaving 7 bases unmatched. The CDR3 is 16 residues long. In nucleotides, the CDR3 is TGTGCCAGCAGCCAACAGGGAAGGACTAGCTCCTACGAGCAGTACTTC. It yields the protein CASSQQGRTSSYEQYF.

The V call is TRBV28, the J call TRBJ1-4; D uncertain. The length of the CDR3 is 16 residues. Germline CDR1 reads MDHEN; CDR2 reads SYDVKM. V gave up 4 bases and J gave up 8 bases, with 20 bases separating them. CDR3 nucleotides: TGTGCCAGCAGTTCTCCCGGACTTTTATGGCAGGAAAAACTGTTTTTT. Protein: CASSSPGLLWQEKLFF.

This chain joins TRBV30 and TRBJ2-3, with D perhaps TRBD2 (5 bases). The CDR3 consists of 12 residues. V gave up 1 base and J gave up 6 bases, with 8 bases separating them. Germline-derived CDR1 and CDR2 are GTSNPN and SVGIG (reference sequence). Here the CDR3 reads CAWSERGDTQYF. The DNA of the CDR3 is TGTGCCTGGAGTGAAAGAGGGGATACGCAGTATTTT.

The chain uses TRBV24-1 and TRBJ2-5; TRBD2 agrees at 7 bases. V shed 7 bases and J 4 bases; nucleotides not matched to a gene: 17. Germline V gives CDR1 KGHDR, CDR2 SFDVKD. CDR3 length equals 17 residues. This chain's CDR3 is CATSPGGVGRGVETQYF. CDR3 coding DNA: TGTGCCACCAGCCCTGGCGGGGTCGGTCGGGGGGTAGAGACCCAGTACTTC.

The rearrangement uses TRBV7-2 and TRBJ1-1; no clear D gene. The length of the CDR3 is 13 residues. Germline V gives CDR1 SGHTA, CDR2 FQGNSA. The ends were cut back, 2 bases at V and 3 bases at J, with 7 bases in the middle. CDR3 DNA sequence: TGTGCCAGCAGCTTATCGCGGGACACTGAAGCTTTCTTT. Amino acid sequence: CASSLSRDTEAFF.

This chain connects TRBV6-5 to TRBJ2-1; 7 bases agree with TRBD1. The CDR3 is 15 residues long. V was pared by 10 bases and J by 2 bases, with 11 bases of the junction left unmatched. Germline V gene sequence: CDR1 MNHEY, CDR2 SVGAGI. CDR3 in amino acids: CATASGTEAYNEQFF. The CDR3, as DNA: TGTGCCACAGCCTCAGGGACAGAGGCCTACAATGAGCAGTTCTTC.

The chain carries TRBV7-2 and TRBJ1-2, with D maybe TRBD1 (6 bases). The ends were cut back, 5 bases at V and 7 bases at J, with 17 bases in the middle. The CDR3 covers 14 residues. CDR1 is SGHTA and CDR2 is FQGNSA in the germline V gene. This chain's CDR3 is CASSQFQGFGGYTF. The CDR3 DNA sequence: TGTGCCAGCAGCCAATTTCAGGGGTTCGGTGGCTACACCTTC.

The rearrangement links TRBV10-3 to TRBJ2-1; 8 nucleotides line up with TRBD2. Germline V lookup: CDR1 ENHRY, CDR2 SYGVKD. The CDR3 sequence is 15 residues long. V lost 2 bases and J lost 6; bases outside the gene matches: 6. This CDR3 reads CAISEPGRALNEQFF. The CDR3 nucleotides read TGTGCCATCAGTGAGCCCGGGAGGGCCCTCAATGAGCAGTTCTTC.

The chain uses TRBV6-4 and TRBJ1-2, with 8 bases lining up with TRBD1. The germline CDR1 and CDR2 sequences are MRHNA and SNTAGT. This CDR3 has 13 residues. V trimming: 6 bases; J trimming: 9 bases; junction bases outside the gene matches: 9. The CDR3 sequence: CASSRGGQGSYTF. DNA of the CDR3: TGTGCCAGCAGCCGAGGAGGACAGGGCAGCTACACCTTC.

The genes are TRBV4-3 and TRBJ1-5; no definite D call. The V and J ends lost 0 bases and 0 bases respectively, with 9 bases between them. CDR1 and CDR2 from the germline V gene are LGHNA and YSLEER. This CDR3 is built from 16 residues. The DNA for the CDR3 is TGCGCCAGCAGCCAAGATATCCGACTTAGCAATCAGCCCCAGCATTTT. Protein product: CASSQDIRLSNQPQHF.

This clone has a handful of counts. The chain couples TRBV20-1 to TRBJ2-2; D may be TRBD1 (5 bases). With 3 bases removed from V and 1 base from J, the gap between germline ends came to 12 bases. The CDR3 contains 15 residues. The germline V gene encodes CDR1 DFQATT and CDR2 SNEGSKA (reference sequence). CDR3 amino acids: CSASGTGLNTGELFF. The CDR3 bases are TGCAGTGCTAGTGGAACAGGTTTGAACACCGGGGAGCTGTTTTTT.

CDR3 in DNA: TGTGCCAGCATCCCGACAGGGCTTAATCAGCCCCAGCATTTT. This translates into CASIPTGLNQPQHF. V is TRBV6-5 and J is TRBJ1-5, with 7 bases identical to TRBD1. The junction had 7 bases not matched to a gene; V was cut back by 7 bases and J by 4 bases. The CDR3 is 14 amino acids. Germline loops: CDR1 MNHEY, CDR2 SVGAGI.

There are a few counts of this clone. The V gene is TRBV2, the J gene TRBJ1-1; 10 bases agree with TRBD1. The trim removed 2 bases at V and 8 bases at J, leaving 2 bases unmatched. Germline V gives CDR1 SNHLY, CDR2 FYNNEI. CDR3 length equals 13 residues. CDR3 residues: CASSERQGAEAFF. The DNA for the CDR3 is TGTGCCAGCAGTGAAAGACAGGGGGCCGAAGCTTTCTTT.

DNA for the CDR3: TGTGCCAGCAGTAAGCCGGGACTAGCGGGGATCACAGATACGCAGTATTTT. Protein product: CASSKPGLAGITDTQYF. The chain is built from TRBV2 and TRBJ2-3; TRBD2 matches 13 bases. The CDR3 is made up of 17 amino acids. V shed 5 bases and J 2 bases; nucleotides not matched to a gene: 7. The germline CDR1 and CDR2 sequences are SNHLY and FYNNEI.

In this sample, this clone turned up a few times. The rearrangement joins TRBV24-1 to TRBJ1-5; 8 bases are a match to TRBD1. The V gene end was trimmed by 10 bases and the J gene end by 9 bases; junction bases not matched to a gene: 7. The CDR3 covers 12 residues. CDR1 and CDR2 (germline): KGHDR, SFDVKD. The CDR3 loop is CATSQGARPQHF. Here the CDR3 DNA reads TGTGCCACTTCGCAGGGGGCGCGGCCCCAGCATTTT.

This clone was counted once. The chain links TRBV5-1 to TRBJ2-3; 8 bases line up with TRBD2. The germline CDR1 and CDR2 sequences are SGHRS and YFSETQ. V was pared by 4 bases and J by 6 bases, with 10 bases of the junction left unmatched. This CDR3 spans 15 amino acids. Here the CDR3 DNA reads TGCGCCAGCAGCCTACAAACAGGCGGGAGGGATACGCAGTATTTT. Translation gives CASSLQTGGRDTQYF.

This rearrangement joins TRBV6-5 to TRBJ2-2; D is perhaps TRBD2 (6 bases). The CDR3 extends over 15 amino acids. CDR1 is MNHEY, CDR2 SVGAGI, per germline. Trimming took 5 bases from V and 0 from J, leaving 10 bases between them. The CDR3 reads CASSRDFTNTGELFF. CDR3 in DNA: TGTGCCAGCAGTCGGGACTTTACGAACACCGGGGAGCTGTTTTTT.